The clone carrying this T cell receptor (beta chain) was seen only once. What it binds is unknown. Specified treatment: oral pan-JAK inhibitor, 5-10 mg twice daily. RNA extraction was followed by reverse transcription into cDNA, which acted as the sequencing template. The table came from immunoSEQ multiplex PCR; TCRdb's copy has only in-frame clones and leaves some out. In the table there are about 90,000 clones, 44% of which are singletons. The CDR3 length is 11 residues. Germline V CDR1 and CDR2: DFQATT, SNEGSKA (reference sequence). V lost 8 bases and J lost 4, with 12 bases in between. This sample is part of a study of CD8+ T cells in alopecia areata. Study-wide context: Scoring treated patients' severity relied on the percentage of scalp area affected.

Study outcomes and limitations: Persistence of many expanded lesional clones was seen in scalp and blood during tofacitinib. Sharing of TCR sequences between patients (possibly for HLA-related reasons) was less clear than in mice. Uncertainty remains about how baseline CD8+ expansion links to response, with one nonresponder.

Material: CD8+ T cells sorted from blood, obtained at week 24, from a patient treated with tofacitinib. The chain has TRBV20-1 and TRBJ2-7, with D unclear. The clonotype was recovered from a human donor with alopecia areata. This chain's CDR3 is CSQGKIYEQYF. The CDR3 DNA is TGCAGTCAAGGGAAAATTTACGAGCAGTACTTC.